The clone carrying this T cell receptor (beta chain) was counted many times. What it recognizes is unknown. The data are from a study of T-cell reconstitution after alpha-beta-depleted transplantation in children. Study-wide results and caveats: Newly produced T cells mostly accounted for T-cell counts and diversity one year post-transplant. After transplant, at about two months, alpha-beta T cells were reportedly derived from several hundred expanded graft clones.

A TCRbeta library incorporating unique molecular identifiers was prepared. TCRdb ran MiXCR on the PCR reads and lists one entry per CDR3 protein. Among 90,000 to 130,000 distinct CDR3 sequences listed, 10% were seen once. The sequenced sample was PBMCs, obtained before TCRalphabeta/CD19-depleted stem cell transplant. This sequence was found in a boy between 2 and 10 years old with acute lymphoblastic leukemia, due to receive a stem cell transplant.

The CDR3 is CASSSRSGGPGRTDTQYF. CDR3 nucleotide sequence: TGCGCCAGCAGCTCCCGGTCGGGAGGGCCGGGTCGTACAGATACGCAGTATTTT. This chain connects TRBV5-1 to TRBJ2-3; the match to TRBD2 covers 8 bases. The CDR3 covers 18 residues. Germline lookup yields CDR1 SGHRS and CDR2 YFSETQ. The V gene end was trimmed by 3 bases and the J gene end by 3 bases; junction bases not matched to a gene: 15.